This T cell receptor beta chain was identified in a study of regulatory T cells in long-lasting Graves disease. The time point denotes: persistent/refractory GD, antithyroid drugs over 5 years with positive TRAb. RNA from PBMCs was the source of the TCR library. This clonotype was seen repeatedly, ten times or more. The CDR3 consists of 14 residues. CDR1 and CDR2 from the germline V gene are MDHEN and SYDVKM. Between the trimmed V and J ends, which lost 4 bases and 1 base, there was a span of 10 bases. Through Arm-PCR of CDR3 regions and iRepertoire HTBI primers, TCR beta libraries were built. TCRdb itself ran the multiplex PCR reads through MiXCR, one entry per CDR3 protein. The sample has roughly 700,000 distinct CDR3 sequences, 25% to 35% seen once.

The V call is TRBV28, the J call TRBJ1-2; D unclear. The sequenced sample was peripheral blood mononuclear cells (PBMCs), obtained when the disease was refractory, from a patient treated with antithyroid drugs. This receptor was obtained from a female donor with Graves disease. The DNA for the CDR3 is TGTGCCAGCAGTTCTTCACTTTTTAACTATGGCTACACCTTC. Translating it yields CASSSSLFNYGYTF.